This TCR beta chain was recovered during a study of cytomegalovirus exposure and HLA in healthy donors. Notes on the study in general: About 90% or about 30% of the time was how often most TCR beta V segments were productive, according to an earlier analysis.

Note on this clone: Its specificity is unknown.

The primer mix had 60 Vbeta and 13 Jbeta primers. The method was immunoSEQ multiplex PCR; TCRdb's version includes in-frame clones alone and lacks a portion of them. The table has some 250,000 clones, 82% seen once. Germline V lookup: CDR1 LNHDA, CDR2 SQIVND (reference sequence). The CDR3 spans 14 residues. Trimming removed 2 bases at V and 5 bases at J, with 9 bases between. Source material: PBMCs. The chain is built from TRBV19 and TRBJ2-2; tentatively, D is TRBD1 (5 bases). This receptor was taken from a woman aged 40 to 50 in good health and CMV-seropositive. CDR3 nucleotides: TGTGCCAGTAGTATATTGGGGCAGACCGGGGAGCTGTTTTTT. Encoded protein: CASSILGQTGELFF.